These 15 T cell receptor beta chains came from one sample sequenced in a study of cytomegalovirus exposure and HLA in healthy donors. Amplification used 60 Vbeta primers and 13 Jbeta primers. The data were produced by immunoSEQ multiplex PCR, yet TCRdb's version contains in-frame clones alone and is incomplete. In total, the table holds some 130,000 clones. Specimen: PBMCs. These receptors all come from a man aged 18 to 30 in good health and CMV-seronegative.

This chain connects TRBV6-5 to TRBJ2-7, with D possibly TRBD2 on 6 matching bases. Germline-derived CDR1 and CDR2 are MNHEY and SVGAGI. The germline V and J ends were trimmed by 5 bases and 1 base, with 15 bases remaining between them. This CDR3 has 15 amino acids. Written as DNA, the CDR3 is TGTGCCAGCAGTGGAACAGGACTAACGTCCTACGAGCAGTACTTC. It encodes CASSGTGLTSYEQYF.

J is TRBJ1-2 and V is TRBV7-9; tentative D call: TRBD1 (6 bases). Germline CDR1 reads SEHNR; CDR2 reads FQNEAQ (reference sequence). V dropped 1 base and J dropped 5 bases, with 17 bases sitting between them. This CDR3 is 16 amino acids long. This CDR3 is CASSLEGGERTYGYTF. CDR3 coding DNA: TGTGCCAGCAGCTTAGAGGGGGGGGAGAGAACATATGGCTACACCTTC.

The gene calls are TRBV19 and TRBJ1-6; possibly TRBD1 for D (5 bases). V lost 4 bases and J lost 13, with 26 bases in between. The CDR3 length is 17 residues. Germline CDR1 is LNHDA and CDR2 is SQIVND (reference sequence). The CDR3 is CASSKGQGTAKSFPLHF. CDR3 sequence (DNA): TGTGCCAGTAGTAAGGGCCAGGGCACCGCCAAATCTTTTCCCCTCCACTTT.

The chain is built from TRBV5-6 and TRBJ1-3; D is uncertain. V was cut by 3 bases and J by 4 bases, with 5 bases left in between. The germline gives CDR1 SGHDT, CDR2 YYEEEE. The CDR3 length is 12 residues. The CDR3 nucleotides are TGTGCCAGCAGCTATCTAGGAAACACCATATATTTT. It yields the protein CASSYLGNTIYF.

V and J are TRBV6-5 and TRBJ1-2; D possibly corresponds to TRBD1 (6 bases). Germline V gene lookup returns CDR1 MNHEY and CDR2 SVGAGI. The ends were cut back, 6 bases at V and 4 bases at J, with 18 bases in the middle. The CDR3 loop spans 15 amino acids. This chain's CDR3 is CASRQGGSFFYGYTF. Written as DNA, the CDR3 is TGTGCCAGCAGACAGGGTGGATCCTTCTTCTATGGCTACACCTTC.

V usage is TRBV7-9 and J usage is TRBJ2-3; perhaps TRBD2 as D (6 bases). The CDR3 has 15 residues. Trimming left V 5 bases short and J 3 bases short, with 15 bases between. In germline, CDR1 is SEHNR, CDR2 FQNEAQ (reference sequence). The CDR3 sequence is CASSPDGGRTDTQYF. As DNA, the CDR3 is TGTGCCAGCAGCCCAGACGGAGGGAGGACAGATACGCAGTATTTT.

The CDR3 DNA reads TGTGCCAGCCGACTAGCGGGGGGACAGGGCTACGAGCAGTACTTC. It yields the protein CASRLAGGQGYEQYF. The rearrangement links TRBV7-2 to TRBJ2-7, with 13 bases identical to TRBD2. Germline V CDR1 and CDR2: SGHTA, FQGNSA. CDR3 length: 15 amino acids. Trimming removed 8 bases from V and 3 bases from J; junction bases left unmatched: 7.

V and J are TRBV5-1 and TRBJ2-2, with D possibly TRBD1 on 5 matching bases. The CDR3 length is 16 residues. Germline V gene sequence: CDR1 SGHRS, CDR2 YFSETQ. V lost 0 bases to trimming and J lost 3 bases, with 12 bases between them. The CDR3 coding sequence is TGCGCCAGCAGCTTGGCGGCAGGGATTCACACCGGGGAGCTGTTTTTT. This translates into CASSLAAGIHTGELFF.

The rearrangement links TRBV7-8 to TRBJ1-1, with 12 bases matching TRBD1. This CDR3 region has 19 residues. Germline lookup yields CDR1 SGHVS and CDR2 FQNEAQ. The V and J ends lost 6 bases and 0 bases, in that order; junction bases with no gene match: 14. The CDR3 loop is CASSRLPGQGAKLNTEAFF. The CDR3 bases are TGTGCCAGCAGTCGACTTCCGGGACAGGGGGCGAAGTTGAACACTGAAGCTTTCTTT.

The chain is built from TRBV7-2 and TRBJ1-5, with D perhaps matching TRBD1 (5 bases). Deletions cut 1 base from V and 7 bases from J, with 14 bases between. The germline CDR1 and CDR2 sequences are SGHTA and FQGNSA. The CDR3 loop spans 15 amino acids. The CDR3 reads CASSLEDSRAQPQHF. The CDR3 DNA reads as TGTGCCAGCAGCTTAGAAGACAGTCGGGCGCAGCCCCAGCATTTT.

The chain employs TRBV7-8 and TRBJ2-1; a weak D match, TRBD2 (6 bases). The CDR3 extends over 13 amino acids. From germline, CDR1 is SGHVS and CDR2 FQNEAQ. Between the trimmed V and J ends, which lost 5 bases and 5 bases, there was a span of 10 bases. Written as DNA, the CDR3 is TGTGCCAGCAGCCCCCGACTAGACAATGAGCAGTTCTTC. Residues: CASSPRLDNEQFF.

The rearrangement joins TRBV19 to TRBJ2-2, with 7 bases lining up with TRBD1. This CDR3 comprises 14 residues. The germline V gene has CDR1 LNHDA and CDR2 SQIVND (reference sequence). Trimming cost V 8 bases and J 0 bases; bases outside gene matches: 3. CDR3: CASSQGANTGELFF. CDR3 sequence (DNA): TGTGCCAGTTCTCAGGGGGCGAACACCGGGGAGCTGTTTTTT.

J is TRBJ1-1 and V is TRBV7-3; no reliable D call. This CDR3 contains 13 residues. Germline V gene lookup returns CDR1 SGHTA and CDR2 FQGTGA. V lost 5 bases and J 0 bases, leaving 7 bases between the germline ends. CDR3 sequence: CASSRRLNTEAFF. CDR3 DNA sequence: TGTGCCAGCAGCCGCCGGTTGAACACTGAAGCTTTCTTT.

V and J are TRBV7-8 and TRBJ1-4, with no clear D. This CDR3 has 15 amino acids. V lost 2 bases and J 8 bases, leaving 15 bases between the germline ends. CDR1 and CDR2 (germline): SGHVS, FQNEAQ. The CDR3 reads CASSLYVDWSEKLFF. The CDR3 region has the DNA TGTGCCAGCAGCTTATACGTCGACTGGTCCGAAAAACTGTTTTTT.

V and J are TRBV4-1 and TRBJ2-7; D is perhaps TRBD2 (7 bases). From germline, CDR1 is MGHRA and CDR2 YSYEKL. CDR3 length: 15 residues. With 4 bases removed from V and 3 bases from J, the gap between germline ends came to 16 bases. This chain's CDR3 is CASSPPKGGVYEQYF. DNA of the CDR3: TGCGCCAGCAGCCCTCCAAAGGGGGGGGTCTACGAGCAGTACTTC.